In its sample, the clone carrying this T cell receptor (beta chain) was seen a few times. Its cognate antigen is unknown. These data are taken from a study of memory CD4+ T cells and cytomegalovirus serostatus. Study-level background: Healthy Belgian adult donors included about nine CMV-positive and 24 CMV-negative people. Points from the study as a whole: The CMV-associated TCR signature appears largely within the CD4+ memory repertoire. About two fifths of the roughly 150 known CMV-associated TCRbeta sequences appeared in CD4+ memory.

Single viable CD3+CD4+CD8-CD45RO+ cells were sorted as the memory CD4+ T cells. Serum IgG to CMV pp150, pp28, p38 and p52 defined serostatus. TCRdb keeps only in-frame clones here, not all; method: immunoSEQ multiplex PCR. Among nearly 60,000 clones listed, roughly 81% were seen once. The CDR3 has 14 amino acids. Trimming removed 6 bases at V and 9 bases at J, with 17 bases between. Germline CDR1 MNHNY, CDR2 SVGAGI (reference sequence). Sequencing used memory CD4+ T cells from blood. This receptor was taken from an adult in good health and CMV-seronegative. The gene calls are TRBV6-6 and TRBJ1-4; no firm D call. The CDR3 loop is CASSLRDINKKLFF. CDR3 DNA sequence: TGTGCCAGCAGCCTACGAGACATCAATAAAAAACTGTTTTTT.